This T cell receptor (beta chain) was identified in a study of cytomegalovirus exposure and HLA in healthy donors. Broader study findings: With later analysis, a missense DCLRE1C variant became linked to TCR beta V- and J-gene trimming. Some highly shared sequence variants likely arose as a pipeline artifact.

Germline-derived CDR1 and CDR2 are SGHAT and FQNNGV. This CDR3 comprises 13 residues. Trimming pared 1 base from V and 5 bases from J, leaving 8 bases between. This clone came up a few times. The antigen remains unidentified. The PCR had 60 Vbeta and 13 Jbeta primers. Produced via immunoSEQ multiplex PCR; TCRdb's table is partial and in-frame only. This table has under 200,000 clones, 80% appearing once. Sequenced material: PBMCs. This chain uses TRBV11-2 with TRBJ1-1; no definite D call. The clonotype comes from a woman aged 45-65 years in good health and CMV-seronegative. DNA of the CDR3: TGTGCCAGCAGCTTAGTAACGCGGACTGAAGCTTTCTTT. It specifies CASSLVTRTEAFF.